This T cell receptor beta chain comes out of a study of blood T cell repertoires in COVID-19. Across the whole study: There were acute and convalescent COVID-19 samples, and they came from the United States, Italy and Spain. PBMCs, B-cell-depleted T cells, or T cells provided the cDNA or gDNA that made up the material.

From germline, CDR1 is SGHTA and CDR2 FQGNSA. CDR3 length equals 15 residues. The V segment lost 1 base and the J segment 5 bases; nucleotides outside the gene matches: 6. The authors' processing: Amplification with reference gene primers provided the estimates of nucleated cell counts. Profiling relied on immunoSEQ multiplex PCR, and the TCRdb table lists in-frame clones only, not all of them. V and J calls and clone size are as listed in that table; D and trimming were resolved from the DNA. The table lists 130,000 or so clones, approximately 80% of them singletons. Sample: peripheral blood. This sequence was found in a man of 80 years or more with acute or convalescent COVID-19. V and J are TRBV7-2 and TRBJ2-7; TRBD2 matches at 9 bases. CDR3 region: CASSLGGSSGDEQYF. For the CDR3, the DNA is TGTGCCAGCAGCTTAGGCGGGTCTAGCGGGGACGAGCAGTACTTC. Full variable domain (outside the CDR3, taken from reference TRBV7-2 and TRBJ2-7): GAGVSQSPSNKVTEKGKDVELRCDPISGHTALYWYRQSLGQGLEFLIYFQGNSAPDKSGLPSDRFSAERTGGSVSTLTIQRTQQEDSAVYLCASSLGGSSGDEQYFGPGTRLTVT.